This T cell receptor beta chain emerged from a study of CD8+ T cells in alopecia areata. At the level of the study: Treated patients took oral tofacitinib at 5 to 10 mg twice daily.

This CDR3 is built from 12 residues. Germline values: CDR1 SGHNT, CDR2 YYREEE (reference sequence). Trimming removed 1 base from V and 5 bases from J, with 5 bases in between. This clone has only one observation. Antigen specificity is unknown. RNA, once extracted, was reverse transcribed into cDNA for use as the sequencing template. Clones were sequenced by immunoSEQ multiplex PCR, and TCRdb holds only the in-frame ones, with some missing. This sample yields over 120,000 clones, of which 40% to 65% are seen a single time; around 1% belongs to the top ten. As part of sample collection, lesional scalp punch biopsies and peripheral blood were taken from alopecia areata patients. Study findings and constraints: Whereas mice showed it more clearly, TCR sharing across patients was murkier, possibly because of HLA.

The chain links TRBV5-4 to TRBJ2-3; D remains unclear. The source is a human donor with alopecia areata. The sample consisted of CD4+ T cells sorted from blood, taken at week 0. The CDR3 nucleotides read TGTGCCAGCAGCTTGCAGCAAGATACGCAGTATTTT. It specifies CASSLQQDTQYF.